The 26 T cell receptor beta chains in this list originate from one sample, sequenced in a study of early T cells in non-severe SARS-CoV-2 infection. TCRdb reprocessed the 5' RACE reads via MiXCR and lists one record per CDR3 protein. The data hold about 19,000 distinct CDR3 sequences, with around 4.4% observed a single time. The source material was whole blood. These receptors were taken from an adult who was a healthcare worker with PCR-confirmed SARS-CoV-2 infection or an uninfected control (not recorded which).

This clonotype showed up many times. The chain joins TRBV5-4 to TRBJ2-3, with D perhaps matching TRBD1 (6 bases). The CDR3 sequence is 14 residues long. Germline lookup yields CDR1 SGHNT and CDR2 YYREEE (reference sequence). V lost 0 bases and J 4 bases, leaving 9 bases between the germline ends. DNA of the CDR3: TGTGCCAGCAGCTTGGGGGGGCGGGCAGATACGCAGTATTTT. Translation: CASSLGGRADTQYF.

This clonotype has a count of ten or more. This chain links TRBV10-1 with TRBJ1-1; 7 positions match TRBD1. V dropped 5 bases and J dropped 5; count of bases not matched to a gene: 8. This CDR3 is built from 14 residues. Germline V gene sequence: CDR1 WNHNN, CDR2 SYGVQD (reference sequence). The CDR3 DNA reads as TGCGCCAGCAGTCCAGGGGGGCGCCGGACTGAAGCTTTCTTT. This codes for CASSPGGRRTEAFF.

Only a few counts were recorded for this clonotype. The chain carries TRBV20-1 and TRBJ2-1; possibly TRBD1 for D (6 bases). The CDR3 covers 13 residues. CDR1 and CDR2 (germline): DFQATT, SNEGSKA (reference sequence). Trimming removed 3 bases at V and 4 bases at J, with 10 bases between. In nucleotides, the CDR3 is TGCAGTGCTAGTTGGACAGCTTACAATGAGCAGTTCTTC. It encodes CSASWTAYNEQFF.

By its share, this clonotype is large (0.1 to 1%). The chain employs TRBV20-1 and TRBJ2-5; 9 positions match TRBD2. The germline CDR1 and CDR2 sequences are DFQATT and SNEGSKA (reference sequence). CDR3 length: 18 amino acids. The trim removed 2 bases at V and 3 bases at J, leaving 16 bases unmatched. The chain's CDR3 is CSARISGGAGYLKETQYF. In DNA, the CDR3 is TGCAGTGCTAGAATTAGCGGGGGAGCGGGATATCTTAAAGAGACCCAGTACTTC.

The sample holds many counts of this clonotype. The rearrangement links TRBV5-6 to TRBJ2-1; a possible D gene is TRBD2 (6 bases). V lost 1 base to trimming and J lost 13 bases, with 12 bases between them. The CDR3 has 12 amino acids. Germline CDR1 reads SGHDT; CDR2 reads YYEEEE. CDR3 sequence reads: CASSLTGDGQFF. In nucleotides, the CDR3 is TGTGCCAGCAGCTTGACGGGGGACGGACAGTTCTTC.

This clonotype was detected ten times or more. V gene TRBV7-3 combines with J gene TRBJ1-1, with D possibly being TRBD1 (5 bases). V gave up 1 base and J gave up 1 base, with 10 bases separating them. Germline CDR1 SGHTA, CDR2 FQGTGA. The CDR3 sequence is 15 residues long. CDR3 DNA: TGTGCCAGCAGCTTAAACGGGGGGTCGAACACTGAAGCTTTCTTT. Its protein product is CASSLNGGSNTEAFF.

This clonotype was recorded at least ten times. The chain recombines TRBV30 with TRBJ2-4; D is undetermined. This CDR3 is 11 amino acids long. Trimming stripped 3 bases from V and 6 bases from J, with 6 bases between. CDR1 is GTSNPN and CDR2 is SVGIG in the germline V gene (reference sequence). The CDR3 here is CAWSERNIQYF. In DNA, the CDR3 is TGTGCCTGGAGCGAGAGAAACATTCAGTACTTC.

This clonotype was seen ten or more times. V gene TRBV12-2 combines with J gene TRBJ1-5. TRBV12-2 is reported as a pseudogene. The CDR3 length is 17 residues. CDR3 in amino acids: CASLRGSWGNSNQPQHF. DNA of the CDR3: TGTGCAAGTCTAAGAGGGAGTTGGGGAAATAGCAATCAGCCCCAGCATTTT.

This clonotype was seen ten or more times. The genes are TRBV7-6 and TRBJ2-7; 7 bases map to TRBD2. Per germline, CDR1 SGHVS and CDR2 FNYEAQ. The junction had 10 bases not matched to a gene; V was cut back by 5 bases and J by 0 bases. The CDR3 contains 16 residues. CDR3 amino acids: CASSPSGDGFSYEQYF. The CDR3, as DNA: TGTGCCAGCAGCCCAAGCGGGGACGGCTTCTCCTACGAGCAGTACTTC.

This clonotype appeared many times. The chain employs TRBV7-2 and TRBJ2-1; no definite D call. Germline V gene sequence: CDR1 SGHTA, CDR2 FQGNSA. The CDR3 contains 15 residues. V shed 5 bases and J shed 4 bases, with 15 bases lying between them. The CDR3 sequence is CASSPEWGWYNEQFF. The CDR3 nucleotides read TGTGCCAGCAGCCCGGAGTGGGGTTGGTACAATGAGCAGTTCTTC.

The CDR3 nucleotides are TGTGCCAGCAGTTACTCGAATCCAAATCGGGGGAATGAGCAGTTCTTC. Its translation is CASSYSNPNRGNEQFF. The genes are TRBV6-6 and TRBJ2-1; weak D call: TRBD2 (6 bases). CDR1 is MNHNY, CDR2 SVGAGI, per germline (reference sequence). The CDR3 totals 16 residues. Trimming stripped 0 bases from V and 7 bases from J, with 16 bases between.

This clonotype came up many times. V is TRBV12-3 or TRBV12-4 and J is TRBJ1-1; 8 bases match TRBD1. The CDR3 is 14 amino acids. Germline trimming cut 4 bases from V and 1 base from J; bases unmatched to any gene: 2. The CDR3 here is CASSSGTGNTEAFF. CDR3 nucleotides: TGTGCCAGCAGTTCCGGGACAGGGAACACTGAAGCTTTCTTT.

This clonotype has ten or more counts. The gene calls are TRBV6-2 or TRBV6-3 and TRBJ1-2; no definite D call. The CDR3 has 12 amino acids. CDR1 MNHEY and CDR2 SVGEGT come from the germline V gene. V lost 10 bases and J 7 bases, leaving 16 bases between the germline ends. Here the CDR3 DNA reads TGTGCCACCGAAGGTGGGGTTCCTGGCTACACCTTC. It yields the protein CATEGGVPGYTF.

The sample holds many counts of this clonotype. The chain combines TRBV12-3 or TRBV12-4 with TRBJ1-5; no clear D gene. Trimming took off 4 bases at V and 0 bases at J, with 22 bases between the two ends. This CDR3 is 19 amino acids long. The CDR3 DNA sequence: TGTGCCAGCAGTTACCGGGAACCGGGAGATTGGAATAGCAATCAGCCCCAGCATTTT. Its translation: CASSYREPGDWNSNQPQHF.

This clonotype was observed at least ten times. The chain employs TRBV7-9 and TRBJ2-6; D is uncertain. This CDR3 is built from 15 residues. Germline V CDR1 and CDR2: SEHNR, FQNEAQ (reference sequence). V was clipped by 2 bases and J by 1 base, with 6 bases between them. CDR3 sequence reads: CASSLWLSGANVLTF. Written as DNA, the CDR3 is TGTGCCAGCAGCTTATGGCTATCTGGGGCCAACGTCCTGACTTTC.

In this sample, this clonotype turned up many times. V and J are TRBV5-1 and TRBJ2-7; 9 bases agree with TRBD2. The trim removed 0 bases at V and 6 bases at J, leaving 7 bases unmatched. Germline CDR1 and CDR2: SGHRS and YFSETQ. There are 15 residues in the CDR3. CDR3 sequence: CASSLDSAGGLEQYF. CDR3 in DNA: TGCGCCAGCAGCTTGGACTCAGCGGGGGGCCTCGAGCAGTACTTC.

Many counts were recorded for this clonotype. CDR3 in amino acids: CASSRDAGNQPQHF. Here the CDR3 DNA reads TGTGCCAGCAGTCGGGACGCAGGCAATCAGCCCCAGCATTTT. The genes are TRBV6-5 and TRBJ1-5; D might be TRBD1 (5 bases). Trimming pared 5 bases from V and 2 bases from J, leaving 10 bases between. CDR3 length: 14 residues. Per germline, CDR1 MNHEY and CDR2 SVGAGI.

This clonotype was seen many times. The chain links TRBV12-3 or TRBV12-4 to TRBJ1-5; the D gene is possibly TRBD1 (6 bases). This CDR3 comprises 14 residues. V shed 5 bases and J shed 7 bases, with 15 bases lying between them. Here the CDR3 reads CASSVTGGRQPQHF. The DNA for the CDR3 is TGTGCCAGCAGTGTGACGGGGGGCAGGCAGCCCCAGCATTTT.

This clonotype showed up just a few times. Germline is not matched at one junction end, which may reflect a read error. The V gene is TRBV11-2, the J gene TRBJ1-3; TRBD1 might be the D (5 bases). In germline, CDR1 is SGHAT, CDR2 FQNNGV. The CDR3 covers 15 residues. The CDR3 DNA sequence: TGTGCCAGCAGCGTGAATGGGGACTCTGAAAACACCATATATTTT. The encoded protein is CASSVNGDSENTIYF.

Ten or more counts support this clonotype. CDR3 sequence reads: CASSLNLFRSDRAGTEAFF. The CDR3 DNA is TGTGCCAGCTCACTCAATTTATTTCGATCGGACAGGGCAGGCACTGAAGCTTTCTTT. V gene TRBV18 combines with J gene TRBJ1-1; TRBD1 matches at 8 bases. V dropped 4 bases and J dropped 4; count of bases not matched to a gene: 20. The V gene's germline CDR1 is KGHSH and CDR2 LQKENI. The CDR3 loop spans 19 amino acids.

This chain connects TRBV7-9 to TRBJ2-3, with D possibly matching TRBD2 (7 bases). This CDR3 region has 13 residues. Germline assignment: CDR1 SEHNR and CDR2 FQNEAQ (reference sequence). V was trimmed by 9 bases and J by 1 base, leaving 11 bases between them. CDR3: CARGGDRTDTQYF. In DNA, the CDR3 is TGTGCCAGAGGGGGGGACCGCACAGATACGCAGTATTTT. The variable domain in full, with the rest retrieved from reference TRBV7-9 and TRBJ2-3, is DTGVSQNPRHKITKRGQNVTFRCDPISEHNRLYWYRQTLGQGPEFLTYFQNEAQLEKSRLLSDRFSAERPKGSFSTLEIQRTEQGDSAMYLCARGGDRTDTQYFGPGTRLTVL.

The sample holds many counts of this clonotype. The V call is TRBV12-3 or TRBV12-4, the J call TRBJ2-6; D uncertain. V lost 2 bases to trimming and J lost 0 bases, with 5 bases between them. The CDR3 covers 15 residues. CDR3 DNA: TGTGCCAGCAGTTTATCTGCCTCTGGGGCCAACGTCCTGACTTTC. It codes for CASSLSASGANVLTF.

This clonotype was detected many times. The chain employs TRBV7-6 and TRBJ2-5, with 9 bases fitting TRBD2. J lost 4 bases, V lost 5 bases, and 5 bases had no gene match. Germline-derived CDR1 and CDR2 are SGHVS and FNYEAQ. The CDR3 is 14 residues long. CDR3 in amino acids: CASSPWTSVETQYF. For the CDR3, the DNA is TGTGCCAGCAGCCCTTGGACTAGCGTAGAGACCCAGTACTTC. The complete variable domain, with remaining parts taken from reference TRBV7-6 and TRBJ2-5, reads GAGVSQSPRYKVTKRGQDVALRCDPISGHVSLYWYRQALGQGPEFLTYFNYEAQQDKSGLPNDRFSAERPEGSISTLTIQRTEQRDSAMYRCASSPWTSVETQYFGPGTRLLVL.

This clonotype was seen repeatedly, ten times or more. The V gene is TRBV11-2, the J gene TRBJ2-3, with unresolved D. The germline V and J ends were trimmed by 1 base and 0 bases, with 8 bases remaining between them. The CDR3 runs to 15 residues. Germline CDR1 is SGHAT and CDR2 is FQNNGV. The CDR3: CASSLASLSTDTQYF. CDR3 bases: TGTGCCAGCAGCTTAGCTAGTCTGAGCACAGATACGCAGTATTTT.

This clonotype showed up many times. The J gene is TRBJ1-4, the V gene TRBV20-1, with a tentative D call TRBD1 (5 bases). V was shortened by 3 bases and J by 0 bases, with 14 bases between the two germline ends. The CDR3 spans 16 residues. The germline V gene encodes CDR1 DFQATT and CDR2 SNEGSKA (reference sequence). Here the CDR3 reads CSASPGPLTTNEKLFF. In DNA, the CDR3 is TGCAGTGCTAGTCCGGGACCCCTGACAACTAATGAAAAACTGTTTTTT.

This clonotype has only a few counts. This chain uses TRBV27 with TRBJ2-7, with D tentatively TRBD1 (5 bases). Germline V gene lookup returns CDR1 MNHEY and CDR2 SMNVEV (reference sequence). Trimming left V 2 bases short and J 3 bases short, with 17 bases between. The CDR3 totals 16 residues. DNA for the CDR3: TGTGCCAGCAGTTTAAGTCCTCAGGGAACGGGCTACGAGCAGTACTTC. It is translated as CASSLSPQGTGYEQYF.